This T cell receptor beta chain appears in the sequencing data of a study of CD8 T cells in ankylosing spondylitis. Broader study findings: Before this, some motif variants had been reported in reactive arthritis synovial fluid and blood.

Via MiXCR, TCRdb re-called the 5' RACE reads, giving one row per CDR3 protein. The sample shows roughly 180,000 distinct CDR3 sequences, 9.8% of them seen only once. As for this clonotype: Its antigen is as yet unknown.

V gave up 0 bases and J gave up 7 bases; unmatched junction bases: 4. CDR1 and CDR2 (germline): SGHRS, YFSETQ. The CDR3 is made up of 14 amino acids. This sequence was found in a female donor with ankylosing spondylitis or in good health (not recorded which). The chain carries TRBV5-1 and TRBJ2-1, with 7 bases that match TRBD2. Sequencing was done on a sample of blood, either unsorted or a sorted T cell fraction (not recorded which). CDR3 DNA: TGCGCCAGCAGCTTGGAACTAGCGATGAATGAGCAGTTCTTC. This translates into CASSLELAMNEQFF.